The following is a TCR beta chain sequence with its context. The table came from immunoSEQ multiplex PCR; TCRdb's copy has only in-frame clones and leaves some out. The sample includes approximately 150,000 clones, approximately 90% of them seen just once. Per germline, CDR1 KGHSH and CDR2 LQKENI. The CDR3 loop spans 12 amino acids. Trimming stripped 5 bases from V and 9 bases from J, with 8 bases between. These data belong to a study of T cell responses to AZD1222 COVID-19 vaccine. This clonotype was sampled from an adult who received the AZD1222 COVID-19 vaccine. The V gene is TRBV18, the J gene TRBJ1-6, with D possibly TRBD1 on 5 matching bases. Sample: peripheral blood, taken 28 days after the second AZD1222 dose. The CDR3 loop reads CASSDSISPLHF. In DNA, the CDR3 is TGTGCCAGCTCAGACAGTATTTCACCCCTCCACTTT.